This entry is about one T cell receptor beta chain. These data belong to a study of blood T cell repertoires in COVID-19. Study overall: Material from acute and convalescent COVID-19 was sourced from the United States, Italy and Spain. From T cells, B-cell-depleted T cells, or PBMCs came the material, which was cDNA or gDNA.

Per the original data handling: Nucleated cell number was recorded as an estimate derived from reference gene primer amplification. Assay: immunoSEQ multiplex PCR; the TCRdb copy retains only in-frame clones and omits some. The V and J calls and clone size come from that table; D and trimming were worked out from the DNA. The sample has over 70,000 clones; 75% to 80% are singletons. The sequencing input was peripheral blood. The clonotype comes from a man aged 65-85 years with COVID-19, enrolled during active disease.

The CDR3 spells CASSWDNPNTEAFF. DNA of the CDR3: TGCGCCAGCAGCTGGGACAACCCGAACACTGAAGCTTTCTTT. This chain joins TRBV5-1 and TRBJ1-1, with D possibly matching TRBD1 (6 bases). Trimming took off 3 bases at V and 1 base at J, with 10 bases between the two ends. The CDR3 has 14 amino acids. Germline V gene lookup returns CDR1 SGHRS and CDR2 YFSETQ.